The clone carrying this T cell receptor (beta chain) was observed many times. This record comes from a study of T cells in Graves' hyperthyroidism and ophthalmopathy. Trimming cost V 0 bases and J 0 bases, with 8 bases left between them. The CDR3 extends over 15 amino acids. Germline V CDR1 and CDR2: SGDLS, YYNGEE. Amplified regions were TCR beta CDR3 sequences from RNA transcripts. The TCR CDR3 was amplified in a first-round RT-PCR using the HTBI primer set. One entry per CDR3 protein, called by TCRdb with MiXCR from the multiplex PCR reads. The sample consists of 130,000 or so distinct CDR3 sequences, approximately 20% of them appearing once.

This receptor was identified in a woman between 50 and 59 years old with Graves' hyperthyroidism that later progressed to Graves' ophthalmopathy. The J gene is TRBJ2-3, the V gene TRBV9; unclear D gene. Sequences were obtained from blood. CDR3 in amino acids: CASSVVGMSTDTQYF. CDR3 in DNA: TGTGCCAGCAGCGTAGTAGGGATGAGCACAGATACGCAGTATTTT.